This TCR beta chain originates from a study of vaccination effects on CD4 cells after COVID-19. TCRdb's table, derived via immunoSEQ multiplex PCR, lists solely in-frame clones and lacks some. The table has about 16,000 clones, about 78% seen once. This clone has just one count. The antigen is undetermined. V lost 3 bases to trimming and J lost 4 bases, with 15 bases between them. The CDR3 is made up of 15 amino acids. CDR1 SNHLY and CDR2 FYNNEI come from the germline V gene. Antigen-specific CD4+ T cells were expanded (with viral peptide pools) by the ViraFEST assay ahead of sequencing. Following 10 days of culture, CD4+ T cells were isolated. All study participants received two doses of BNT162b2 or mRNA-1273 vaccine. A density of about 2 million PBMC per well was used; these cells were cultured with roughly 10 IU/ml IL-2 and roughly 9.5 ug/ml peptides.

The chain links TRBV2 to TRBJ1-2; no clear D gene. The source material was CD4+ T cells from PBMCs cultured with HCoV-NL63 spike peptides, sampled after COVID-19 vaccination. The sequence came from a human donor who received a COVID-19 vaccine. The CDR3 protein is CASSDIGPNRYGYTF. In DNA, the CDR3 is TGTGCCAGCAGTGATATCGGGCCTAATCGCTATGGCTACACCTTC.